The present T cell receptor beta chain was sequenced within a study of CD8 T cells in ankylosing spondylitis. Quantitative molecular-barcoded 5'-RACE generated the TCR beta libraries. TCRdb processed the 5' RACE reads anew with MiXCR; each CDR3 protein has one entry. The sample has around 130,000 distinct CDR3 sequences, about an eighth seen once; the top ten hold just under 3%. The germline V gene encodes CDR1 SGHDN and CDR2 FVKESK. The J segment lost 7 bases and the V segment lost 1 base, leaving 11 bases of the junction unmatched. The CDR3 contains 16 residues. The source material was blood, either unsorted or a sorted T cell fraction (not recorded which). The chain recombines TRBV14 with TRBJ2-3; 7 nucleotides line up with TRBD2. This receptor was identified in a female donor with ankylosing spondylitis or in good health (not recorded which). The CDR3 region is CASSQVRRGFPNTQYF. CDR3 DNA: TGTGCCAGCAGCCAAGTTCGGCGGGGGTTCCCCAATACGCAGTATTTT.